These 30 T cell receptor beta chains came from one sample sequenced in a study of cytomegalovirus exposure and HLA in healthy donors. TCRdb keeps only in-frame clones here, not all; method: immunoSEQ multiplex PCR. The table includes about 190,000 clones, roughly 80% detected once. Sequenced: PBMCs. These receptors originate from a man between 18 and 35 years old in good health and CMV-seropositive.

The chain has TRBV2 and TRBJ1-2; TRBD1 matches at 8 bases. V shed 5 bases and J 8 bases; nucleotides not matched to a gene: 7. The CDR3 length is 13 residues. The V gene's germline CDR1 is SNHLY and CDR2 FYNNEI. For the CDR3, the DNA is TGTGCCAGCAGTCCGGACAGGGTGAGGGGCTACACCTTC. Protein: CASSPDRVRGYTF.

The chain couples TRBV10-3 to TRBJ1-1; possibly TRBD1 for D (6 bases). Germline V gene lookup returns CDR1 ENHRY and CDR2 SYGVKD. The V gene lost 10 bases and the J gene lost 0 bases, with 12 bases spanning the gap. This CDR3 spans 13 amino acids. The CDR3 sequence: CATQQGMNTEAFF. Here the CDR3 DNA reads TGTGCCACCCAACAGGGAATGAACACTGAAGCTTTCTTT.

The chain joins TRBV27 to TRBJ1-3, with no clear D. The CDR3 has 14 amino acids. Germline assignment: CDR1 MNHEY and CDR2 SMNVEV (reference sequence). V dropped 5 bases and J dropped 1 base, with 9 bases sitting between them. The CDR3 DNA sequence: TGTGCCAGCAGTGCAACAGAATCTGGAAACACCATATATTTT. This codes for CASSATESGNTIYF.

V gene TRBV6-5 combines with J gene TRBJ2-2, with TRBD1 identical over 9 bases. The length of the CDR3 is 15 residues. V lost 2 bases to trimming and J lost 4 bases; unmatched junction nucleotides: 2. CDR1 is MNHEY, CDR2 SVGAGI, per germline. CDR3 protein: CASSYGTGPTGELFF. CDR3 DNA: TGTGCCAGCAGTTACGGGACAGGGCCCACCGGGGAGCTGTTTTTT.

V and J are TRBV27 and TRBJ1-5; tentatively, D is TRBD1 (6 bases). Trimming cost V 3 bases and J 5 bases, with 11 bases left between them. CDR3 length: 14 amino acids. Germline loops: CDR1 MNHEY, CDR2 SMNVEV (reference sequence). CDR3 DNA: TGTGCCAGCAGTTTCGGGGGGGCGGATCAGCCCCAGCATTTT. It translates to CASSFGGADQPQHF.

In this sample, this clone turned up once. The chain combines TRBV28 with TRBJ2-7; D possibly corresponds to TRBD2 (6 bases). The V gene's germline CDR1 is MDHEN and CDR2 SYDVKM. Trimming pared 6 bases from V and 2 bases from J, leaving 14 bases between. The length of the CDR3 is 14 residues. The CDR3 protein is CASRGGGNTYEQYF. DNA of the CDR3: TGTGCCAGCAGGGGAGGAGGTAACACCTACGAGCAGTACTTC.

On this clone itself: The germline gene is not matched at one end of the junction; a read error may be the cause. This chain connects TRBV7-7 to TRBJ2-3; 7 bases match TRBD2. Germline assignment: CDR1 SSHAT and CDR2 FNYEAQ (reference sequence). The CDR3 spans 17 residues. CDR3 in amino acids: CASSLAPYDPLGGGVLF. CDR3 sequence (DNA): TGTGCCAGCAGCTTAGCCCCCTATGACCCACTGGGCGGGGGAGTTCTTTTT.

The V gene is TRBV18, the J gene TRBJ1-1; 8 nucleotides align to TRBD1. Trimming cost V 3 bases and J 4 bases; bases outside gene matches: 7. Germline CDR1 is KGHSH and CDR2 is LQKENI. The CDR3 contains 15 residues. The CDR3 loop reads CASSPLAGQGTEAFF. DNA of the CDR3: TGTGCCAGCTCACCCTTGGCAGGACAGGGCACTGAAGCTTTCTTT.

The count of this clone is one. This chain connects TRBV28 to TRBJ2-2; tentative D call: TRBD1 (7 bases). The CDR3 loop spans 16 amino acids. Germline V CDR1 and CDR2: MDHEN, SYDVKM. Between the trimmed V and J ends, which lost 6 bases and 5 bases, there was a span of 19 bases. This CDR3 is CASSLTGDGGTGELFF. The CDR3, as DNA: TGTGCCAGCAGCCTTACAGGGGACGGGGGAACCGGGGAGCTGTTTTTT.

The J gene is TRBJ1-5, the V gene TRBV5-8; weak D call: TRBD1 (5 bases). Trimming pared 3 bases from V and 4 bases from J, leaving 14 bases between. This CDR3 region has 15 residues. Germline V gives CDR1 SGHTS, CDR2 YDEGEE. The CDR3, as DNA: TGTGCCAGCAGCTCAGGGCCCTCGAGGAATCAGCCCCAGCATTTT. This codes for CASSSGPSRNQPQHF.

V usage is TRBV27 and J usage is TRBJ2-4; D might be TRBD1 (6 bases). V gave up 8 bases and J gave up 4 bases, with 9 bases separating them. Germline V gene data show CDR1 as MNHEY and CDR2 as SMNVEV (reference sequence). The CDR3 runs 12 residues. CDR3 loop: CASGQLKNIQYF. Written as DNA, the CDR3 is TGTGCCAGCGGACAGCTTAAAAACATTCAGTACTTC.

The chain links TRBV28 to TRBJ1-2; 7 positions agree with TRBD1. V dropped 5 bases and J dropped 4; count of bases not matched to a gene: 10. Germline values: CDR1 MDHEN, CDR2 SYDVKM. The CDR3 sequence is 15 residues long. CDR3 sequence: CASSAPGTDFYGYTF. The CDR3 DNA reads as TGTGCCAGCAGTGCTCCCGGGACAGATTTCTATGGCTACACCTTC.

The genes are TRBV27 and TRBJ2-2, with TRBD2 identical over 11 bases. J lost 3 bases, V lost 6 bases, and 6 bases had no gene match. Germline CDR1 reads MNHEY; CDR2 reads SMNVEV (reference sequence). The CDR3 is 16 amino acids. CDR3 protein: CASRVAGGPYTGELFF. The CDR3 DNA reads as TGTGCCAGCAGGGTAGCGGGAGGGCCGTACACCGGGGAGCTGTTTTTT.

The chain combines TRBV28 with TRBJ2-7; D is undetermined. V lost 5 bases and J 3 bases, leaving 8 bases between the germline ends. Germline assignment: CDR1 MDHEN and CDR2 SYDVKM. The CDR3 is 12 residues long. CDR3 protein: CASSPLDYEQYF. For the CDR3, the DNA is TGTGCCAGCAGTCCCTTAGACTACGAGCAGTACTTC.

This clone was seen a single time. This rearrangement joins TRBV27 to TRBJ2-7; D possibly corresponds to TRBD1 (6 bases). Trimming left V 6 bases short and J 2 bases short, with 14 bases between. CDR3 length equals 14 residues. Germline CDR1 reads MNHEY; CDR2 reads SMNVEV (reference sequence). DNA of the CDR3: TGTGCCAGCAGGTGGACAGCAGGGGCCTACGAGCAGTACTTC. As protein: CASRWTAGAYEQYF.

The rearrangement links TRBV7-2 to TRBJ2-7; TRBD2 matches 7 bases. This CDR3 region has 16 residues. V lost 5 bases, J lost 0 bases, and 10 bases stayed unmatched. Germline lookup yields CDR1 SGHTA and CDR2 FQGNSA. CDR3 sequence: CASSPAAGESSYEQYF. The DNA of the CDR3 is TGTGCCAGCAGCCCGGCGGCGGGAGAGAGCTCCTACGAGCAGTACTTC.

This clone was recorded only once. The V call is TRBV6-6, the J call TRBJ2-1; D perhaps matches TRBD2 (6 bases). The CDR3 has 14 amino acids. CDR1 is MNHNY, CDR2 SVGAGI, per germline (reference sequence). V lost 7 bases and J lost 0, with 10 bases in between. The CDR3 DNA sequence: TGTGCCAGCACCACTAGCCACTCCTACAATGAGCAGTTCTTC. Translated: CASTTSHSYNEQFF.

The chain couples TRBV4-1 to TRBJ1-2; the D gene is possibly TRBD1 (5 bases). Between the trimmed V and J ends, which lost 1 base and 3 bases, there was a span of 12 bases. Looked up from germline, CDR1 is MGHRA and CDR2 is YSYEKL. CDR3 length equals 15 residues. The CDR3 region has the DNA TGCGCCAGCAGCCAAGGCCCGGGGGTGGACTATGGCTACACCTTC. This codes for CASSQGPGVDYGYTF.

The chain is built from TRBV6-5 and TRBJ1-1, with 9 bases fitting TRBD1. Germline CDR1 reads MNHEY; CDR2 reads SVGAGI. There are 12 residues in the CDR3. Unmatched junction bases numbered 3, after V lost 5 bases and J lost 8 bases. In DNA, the CDR3 is TGTGCCAGCAGTCGACAGGGGGGGGAAGCTTTCTTT. It specifies CASSRQGGEAFF.

The chain recombines TRBV5-1 with TRBJ2-5; D gene uncertain. Germline loops: CDR1 SGHRS, CDR2 YFSETQ. V gave up 0 bases and J gave up 2 bases, with 8 bases separating them. There are 14 residues in the CDR3. This CDR3 reads CASSLGADQETQYF. The CDR3, as DNA: TGCGCCAGCAGCTTGGGTGCGGATCAAGAGACCCAGTACTTC.

This chain joins TRBV4-2 and TRBJ1-1; 7 positions match TRBD1. Germline V CDR1 and CDR2: LGHNA, YNFKEQ. After removal of 2 bases from V and 8 bases from J, the junction contained 2 bases not matched to a gene. The CDR3 contains 12 residues. CDR3 in DNA: TGTGCCAGCAGCCAAAACAGGGGAGAAGCTTTCTTT. Translated: CASSQNRGEAFF.

This clone was detected only once. The CDR3 nucleotides read TGCGCCAGCAGCCGGGATGGACTAGCGGGTTACAATGAGCAGTTCTTC. This encodes CASSRDGLAGYNEQFF. The V gene is TRBV4-1, the J gene TRBJ2-1, with 11 bases fitting TRBD2. This CDR3 region has 16 residues. With 4 bases clipped from V and 4 bases from J, the junction kept 6 bases outside the gene matches. CDR1 MGHRA and CDR2 YSYEKL come from the germline V gene.

This clone was seen only once. The chain combines TRBV27 with TRBJ2-1, with 8 bases lining up with TRBD2. J gave up 9 bases and V 3 bases, and 16 bases lay outside the gene matches. The CDR3 length is 17 residues. Per the germline V gene, CDR1 is MNHEY and CDR2 is SMNVEV (reference sequence). The CDR3 DNA is TGTGCCAGCAGTTTCCCCGTGGCGGGAGGCCTCCGGGGTGAGCAGTTCTTC. Its translation is CASSFPVAGGLRGEQFF.

V is TRBV11-2 and J is TRBJ2-1; D is perhaps TRBD2 (5 bases). This CDR3 has 13 amino acids. Germline CDR1 is SGHAT and CDR2 is FQNNGV. The V gene lost 0 bases and the J gene lost 10 bases, with 10 bases spanning the gap. CDR3 amino acids: CASSLETLEEQFF. The CDR3 DNA reads as TGTGCCAGCAGCTTAGAGACACTAGAAGAGCAGTTCTTC.

CDR3 loop: CASSSGQENSPLHF. The CDR3 region has the DNA TGTGCCAGCAGTTCGGGACAGGAGAATTCACCCCTCCACTTT. The chain carries TRBV6-5 and TRBJ1-6; 8 bases align to TRBD1. V lost 4 bases, J lost 7 bases, and 3 bases stayed unmatched. The CDR3 covers 14 residues. Germline V gives CDR1 MNHEY, CDR2 SVGAGI.

This chain connects TRBV7-6 to TRBJ1-1; 7 nucleotides align to TRBD1. Germline V gives CDR1 SGHVS, CDR2 FNYEAQ. J gave up 3 bases and V 2 bases, and 3 bases lay outside the gene matches. The CDR3 has 14 residues. The CDR3 sequence: CASSLLRGDTEAFF. The CDR3 DNA sequence: TGTGCCAGCAGCTTACTCAGGGGGGACACTGAAGCTTTCTTT.

The chain links TRBV7-2 to TRBJ2-3, with D perhaps TRBD2 (6 bases). Per the germline V gene, CDR1 is SGHTA and CDR2 is FQGNSA. The CDR3 consists of 15 residues. Trimming took 0 bases from V and 2 from J, leaving 9 bases between them. The CDR3 DNA is TGTGCCAGCAGCTTAGCGCGGGGCCCCACAGATACGCAGTATTTT. It translates to CASSLARGPTDTQYF.

The chain couples TRBV27 to TRBJ2-7; possible D gene TRBD2, 6 bases. This CDR3 is 15 amino acids long. CDR1 is MNHEY, CDR2 SMNVEV, per germline (reference sequence). The V and J ends lost 8 bases and 1 base respectively, with 18 bases between them. The chain's CDR3 is CASSLFLSGSYEQYF. The CDR3 nucleotides read TGTGCCAGCTCCCTGTTCCTTAGCGGATCCTACGAGCAGTACTTC.

The gene calls are TRBV9 and TRBJ2-7; 8 nucleotides agree with TRBD2. The ends lost 4 bases at V and 0 bases at J; junction bases unmatched: 3. This CDR3 is 14 amino acids long. Germline V lookup: CDR1 SGDLS, CDR2 YYNGEE. Here the CDR3 reads CASSKSGSSYEQYF. DNA of the CDR3: TGTGCCAGCAGCAAAAGCGGGAGCTCCTACGAGCAGTACTTC.

In its sample, this clone was seen once. This chain uses TRBV5-4 with TRBJ1-2; 9 nucleotides line up with TRBD1. The CDR3 covers 14 residues. Trimming took 1 base from V and 8 from J; bases not matched to a gene: 6. Germline-derived CDR1 and CDR2 are SGHNT and YYREEE (reference sequence). CDR3 sequence: CASSLTTGGRGYTF. Written as DNA, the CDR3 is TGTGCCAGCAGCTTGACCACAGGGGGCCGCGGCTACACCTTC.